A selection of T cell receptor beta chains follows, all from one sample in a study of OX40 agonist ivuxolimab in advanced cancers. Here immunoSEQ multiplex PCR was the method, and the copy in TCRdb shows in-frame clones only, minus some. Here the sample spans 40,000 to 50,000 clones, roughly 90% being singletons. Sample: CD4+ or CD8+ T cells sorted from blood, taken in a trial of the OX40 agonist ivuxolimab. The receptors originated from an adult with an advanced solid tumor such as melanoma, head and neck, liver or kidney cancer. CDR3s include the opening cysteine and the closing phenylalanine or tryptophan. The D gene is left open where the match is weak. Only some rows state a clone size, as once, few, many or a class for expanded clones.

d_gene: .
j_gene: TRBJ2-7
v_gene: TRBV6-1
abundance: .
CDR3nt: TGTGCCAGCAGCGAGGGTTACGAGCAGTACTTC
CDR3aa: CASSEGYEQYF

d_gene: TRBD1
j_gene: TRBJ1-2
v_gene: TRBV6-6
abundance: .
CDR3nt: TGTGCCGCTACGGGCGCAGGGGGCGTTCCAAGCTACACCTTC
CDR3aa: CAATGAGGVPSYTF

d_gene: .
j_gene: TRBJ1-4
v_gene: TRBV6-5
abundance: .
CDR3nt: TGTGCCAGCAGGTCTGGGGCAGGGGACGAAAAACTGTTTTTT
CDR3aa: CASRSGAGDEKLFF

d_gene: .
j_gene: TRBJ2-3
v_gene: TRBV5-4
abundance: .
CDR3nt: TGTGCCAGCAGCCCCCAGCAGGGAGCCCTCACAGATACGCAGTATTTT
CDR3aa: CASSPQQGALTDTQYF

d_gene: .
j_gene: TRBJ1-4
v_gene: TRBV7-9
abundance: .
CDR3nt: TGTGCCAGCAGCCACGATTTAACTAATGAAAAACTGTTTTTT
CDR3aa: CASSHDLTNEKLFF

d_gene: TRBD1
j_gene: TRBJ2-1
v_gene: TRBV9
abundance: .
CDR3nt: TGTGCCAGCAGCTCCCGGGACAGGGTCACGTCCTACAATGAGCAGTTCTTC
CDR3aa: CASSSRDRVTSYNEQFF

d_gene: .
j_gene: TRBJ2-7
v_gene: TRBV5-8
abundance: .
CDR3nt: TGTGCCAGCAGCTTTCTGCGGGGTCCCTACGAGCAGTACTTC
CDR3aa: CASSFLRGPYEQYF

d_gene: TRBD2
j_gene: TRBJ2-2
v_gene: TRBV5-1
abundance: .
CDR3nt: TGCGCCAGCAGCAACCCTAGCGGACTGACCGGGGAGCTGTTTTTT
CDR3aa: CASSNPSGLTGELFF

d_gene: TRBD1
j_gene: TRBJ2-5
v_gene: TRBV6-1
abundance: .
CDR3nt: TGTGCCAGCAGTGAAGTGGGGACAGGGCGAGAGACCCAGTACTTC
CDR3aa: CASSEVGTGRETQYF

d_gene: .
j_gene: TRBJ2-6
v_gene: TRBV27
abundance: .
CDR3nt: TGTGCCAGCAGTTTATCGCGCAGTGCCTCTGGGGCCAACGTCCTGACTTTC
CDR3aa: CASSLSRSASGANVLTF

d_gene: .
j_gene: TRBJ1-1
v_gene: TRBV28
abundance: .
CDR3nt: TGTGCCAGCAGTTCCCGGGTTGAAGCTTTCTTT
CDR3aa: CASSSRVEAFF

d_gene: TRBD2
j_gene: TRBJ2-1
v_gene: TRBV7-3
abundance: .
CDR3nt: TGTGCCAGCAGAAGGGCTAGCGGGGTAGGCGATGAGCAGTTCTTC
CDR3aa: CASRRASGVGDEQFF

d_gene: TRBD2
j_gene: TRBJ2-5
v_gene: TRBV9
abundance: .
CDR3nt: TGTGCCAGCAGCCAAGGGAGCGGGGCCTTGGGTGAGACCCAGTACTTC
CDR3aa: CASSQGSGALGETQYF

d_gene: .
j_gene: TRBJ2-5
v_gene: TRBV4-3
abundance: .
CDR3nt: TGCGCCAGCGCGCTTGGGGTGGAGCACCAAGAGACCCAGTACTTC
CDR3aa: CASALGVEHQETQYF

d_gene: .
j_gene: TRBJ1-1
v_gene: TRBV2
abundance: .
CDR3nt: TGTGCCAGCAGTGAAGCGCTAGGCAGAACGAACACTGAAGCTTTCTTT
CDR3aa: CASSEALGRTNTEAFF

d_gene: .
j_gene: TRBJ2-1
v_gene: TRBV7-9
abundance: .
CDR3nt: TGTGCCAGCAGCCCAGCCCGGGAGCAGTTCTTC
CDR3aa: CASSPAREQFF

d_gene: .
j_gene: TRBJ1-2
v_gene: TRBV18
abundance: .
CDR3nt: TGTGCCAGCTCACCGGACCGAGATGGCTACACCTTC
CDR3aa: CASSPDRDGYTF

d_gene: .
j_gene: TRBJ1-2
v_gene: TRBV16
abundance: .
CDR3nt: TGTGCCAGCAGCCAATCAGGAGCGCCCAAAGGGTATGGCTACACCTTC
CDR3aa: CASSQSGAPKGYGYTF

d_gene: TRBD1
j_gene: TRBJ1-2
v_gene: TRBV4-3
abundance: .
CDR3nt: TGCGCCAGCAGCCAAGATCGACAGGGAAGAGCTAACTATGGCTACACCTTC
CDR3aa: CASSQDRQGRANYGYTF

d_gene: .
j_gene: TRBJ2-5
v_gene: TRBV7-2
abundance: .
CDR3nt: TGTGCCAGCAGGGTCGTACTGAGCCAAGAGACCCAGTACTTC
CDR3aa: CASRVVLSQETQYF

d_gene: TRBD2
j_gene: TRBJ2-3
v_gene: TRBV19
abundance: .
CDR3nt: TGTGCCAGTAGTATCGCGGCGGGGGTGAGCACAGATACGCAGTATTTT
CDR3aa: CASSIAAGVSTDTQYF

d_gene: .
j_gene: TRBJ2-6
v_gene: TRBV7-8
abundance: .
CDR3nt: TGTGCCAGCAGCCCTAGGGGGGGGCAGGTTTTAATTGGGGCCAACGTCCTGACTTTC
CDR3aa: CASSPRGGQVLIGANVLTF

d_gene: .
j_gene: TRBJ2-5
v_gene: TRBV5-1
abundance: .
CDR3nt: TGCGCCAGCAGCTGGGTGGGGACCGAACAAGAGACCCAGTACTTC
CDR3aa: CASSWVGTEQETQYF

d_gene: TRBD1
j_gene: TRBJ2-6
v_gene: TRBV5-1
abundance: .
CDR3nt: TGCGCCAGCAGCCTGACAGGGGGCAGTGGGGCCAACGTCCTGACTTTC
CDR3aa: CASSLTGGSGANVLTF

d_gene: .
j_gene: TRBJ2-3
v_gene: TRBV11-3
abundance: .
CDR3nt: TGTGCCAGCAGCTCGGGCGGAGACTACACAGATACGCAGTATTTT
CDR3aa: CASSSGGDYTDTQYF

d_gene: TRBD2
j_gene: TRBJ2-5
v_gene: TRBV11-3
abundance: .
CDR3nt: TGTGCCAGCAGCCCTTCACCTCCTAGCGGGGGGGGCGAGACCCAGTACTTC
CDR3aa: CASSPSPPSGGGETQYF

d_gene: TRBD2
j_gene: TRBJ2-7
v_gene: TRBV11-2
abundance: .
CDR3nt: TGTGCCAGCGCGACGCGGGGGATAGACGAGCAGTACTTC
CDR3aa: CASATRGIDEQYF

d_gene: .
j_gene: TRBJ1-3
v_gene: TRBV2
abundance: .
CDR3nt: TGTGCCAGCAGTGCCCAGGGAGGAAACACCATATATTTT
CDR3aa: CASSAQGGNTIYF

d_gene: .
j_gene: TRBJ1-1
v_gene: TRBV14
abundance: few
CDR3nt: TGTGCCAGCAGCCACAACATGAACACTGAAGCTTTCTTT
CDR3aa: CASSHNMNTEAFF